This TCR beta chain derives from a study of shared T cell receptors in the human thymus. Sequencing used immunoSEQ multiplex PCR; TCRdb keeps in-frame clones, though not all of them. Counted here are some 660,000 clones, approximately 87% occurring once; the ten biggest clones make up roughly 0.0094%. The V gene's germline CDR1 is SGDLS and CDR2 YYNGEE. V trimming: 2 bases; J trimming: 1 base; junction bases outside the gene matches: 19. The CDR3 is 20 residues long. These same records also appear under a second study, on human thymus T cells. Per that study: Those donating were healthy Finnish infants in corrective surgery for congenital heart defects. From resections taken during corrective heart surgery, the thymus tissue was obtained. There appeared to be biased usage of V and J genes in thymic and blood repertoires.

The V and J genes are TRBV9 and TRBJ2-7, with 9 bases lining up with TRBD1. The sequencing sample was made of thymocytes. The receptor was derived from a boy younger than two with a congenital heart defect. In DNA form, the CDR3 reads TGTGCCAGCAGCGTCGAAGCCGGGACAGGGTGGGGTGGAAGGTCCTACGAGCAGTACTTC. It translates to CASSVEAGTGWGGRSYEQYF.